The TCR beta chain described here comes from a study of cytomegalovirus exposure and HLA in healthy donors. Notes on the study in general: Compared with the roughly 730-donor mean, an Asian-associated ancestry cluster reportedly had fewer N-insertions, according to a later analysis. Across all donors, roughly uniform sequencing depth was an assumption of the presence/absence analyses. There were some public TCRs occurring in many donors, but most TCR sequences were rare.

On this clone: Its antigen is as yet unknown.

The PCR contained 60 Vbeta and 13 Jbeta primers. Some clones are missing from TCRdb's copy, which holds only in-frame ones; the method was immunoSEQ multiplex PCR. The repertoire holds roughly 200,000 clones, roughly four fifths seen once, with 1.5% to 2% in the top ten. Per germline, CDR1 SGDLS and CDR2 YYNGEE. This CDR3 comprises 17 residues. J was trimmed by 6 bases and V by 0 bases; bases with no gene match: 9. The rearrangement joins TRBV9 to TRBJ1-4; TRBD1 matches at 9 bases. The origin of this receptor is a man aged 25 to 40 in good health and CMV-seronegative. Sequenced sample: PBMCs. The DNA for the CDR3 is TGTGCCAGCAGCGTAGGGCGGCGGGACAGGGTTCATGAAAAACTGTTTTTT. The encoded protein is CASSVGRRDRVHEKLFF.